These T cell receptor beta chains were read from a single sample in a study of T-cell reconstitution after alpha-beta-depleted transplantation in children. TCRdb redid the calling of the PCR reads with MiXCR, one entry per CDR3 protein. In the table there are 750,000 to 950,000 distinct CDR3 sequences, 16% of which are singletons. Sequenced material: PBMCs, mostly from graft donor cells, taken 360 days after TCRalphabeta/CD19-depleted stem cell transplant. These receptors were collected from a male patient aged 10 to 17 who had a stem cell transplant for acute lymphoblastic leukemia, so the T cells may come from the graft donor. CDR3s include the opening cysteine and the closing phenylalanine or tryptophan. The D gene is left open where the match is weak. Size values are once, few and many counts, or a class for expanded clones, and some rows have none.

clone_size cdr3_length j_call d_call v_call cdr3_aa cdr3_nt
few 12 TRBJ2-7 - TRBV10-3 CAIGWSSYEQYF TGTGCCATCGGCTGGAGTTCCTACGAGCAGTACTTC
- 12 TRBJ1-5 - TRBV20-1 CSARGGWQPQHF TGCAGTGCTAGAGGCGGGTGGCAGCCCCAGCATTTT
many 14 TRBJ2-1 - TRBV5-1 CASSLPGGYNEQFF TGTGCCAGCAGCTTACCAGGGGGGTACAATGAGCAGTTCTTC
- 14 TRBJ1-4 - TRBV5-1 CASSLVAGNEKLFF TGCGCCAGCAGCTTGGTAGCGGGGAATGAAAAACTGTTTTTT
- 15 TRBJ2-2 - TRBV7-2 CASSLDVVNTGELFF TGTGCCAGCAGCTTAGATGTGGTGAACACCGGGGAGCTGTTTTTT
few 11 TRBJ2-7 - TRBV5-1 CASKGDLKQYF TGCGCCAGCAAGGGGGATCTGAAGCAGTACTTC
many 14 TRBJ2-2 - TRBV20-1 CSAPSGGNTGELFF TGCAGTGCTCCGAGCGGTGGGAACACCGGGGAGCTGTTTTTT
- 15 TRBJ2-7 TRBD2 TRBV4-1 CASKRGLAGRYEQYF TGCGCCAGCAAGAGAGGACTAGCGGGTCGCTACGAGCAGTACTTC
many 13 TRBJ2-7 TRBD1 TRBV10-3 CAISGQGSYEQYF TGTGCCATCAGCGGACAGGGGTCCTACGAGCAGTACTTC
many 15 TRBJ2-3 TRBD2 TRBV29-1 CSVGLAGVRTDTQYF TGCAGCGTGGGACTAGCGGGAGTCAGGACAGATACGCAGTATTTT
once 13 TRBJ2-5 TRBD1 TRBV6-5 CASSYGQGETQYF TGTGCCAGCAGTTACGGACAGGGAGAGACCCAGTACTTC
- 17 TRBJ2-7 TRBD2 TRBV28 CASSLYLAGGPRYEQYF TGTGCCAGCAGTTTATATCTGGCGGGAGGGCCCCGATACGAGCAGTACTTC
many 12 TRBJ2-3 TRBD2 TRBV6-2/TRBV6-3 CASSYAAGGQYF TGTGCCAGCAGTTACGCGGCGGGGGGGCAGTATTTT
many 13 TRBJ2-3 - TRBV6-2/TRBV6-3 CASSSSRGDTQYF TGTGCCAGCAGCTCCTCAAGAGGAGATACGCAGTATTTT
many 13 TRBJ1-1 - TRBV20-1 CSALSVSNTEAFF TGCAGTGCCCTCAGCGTGAGTAACACTGAAGCTTTCTTT
few 15 TRBJ2-3 - TRBV11-2 CASSSPPTSTDTQYF TGTGCCAGCAGCTCCCCACCCACTAGCACAGATACGCAGTATTTT
once 13 TRBJ2-7 TRBD1 TRBV18 CASSPWQGDEQYF TGTGCCAGCTCACCTTGGCAGGGGGACGAGCAGTACTTC
- 15 TRBJ2-7 TRBD2 TRBV5-1 CASRRGAGGPHEQYF TGCGCCAGCAGACGAGGAGCGGGAGGGCCCCACGAGCAGTACTTC
- 15 TRBJ1-5 TRBD1 TRBV19 CASSEQGARGQPQHF TGTGCCAGTAGTGAACAGGGGGCGAGGGGTCAGCCCCAGCATTTT
- 15 TRBJ2-7 - TRBV12-3/TRBV12-4 CASTQVRDAYKKQYF TGTGCCAGCACCCAAGTGCGGGACGCCTATAAAAAGCAGTACTTC
- 16 TRBJ1-1 - TRBV5-1 CASSPTSLTGRTEAFF TGCGCCAGCAGCCCAACCTCCTTGACGGGTCGCACTGAAGCTTTCTTT
few 14 TRBJ2-7 - TRBV20-1 CSAYRHQYSYEQYF TGCAGTGCTTACCGACACCAGTACTCCTACGAGCAGTACTTC
- 14 TRBJ2-5 - TRBV12-3/TRBV12-4 CASSFETEQETQYF TGTGCCAGCAGTTTCGAGACAGAGCAAGAGACCCAGTACTTC
few 16 TRBJ2-1 TRBD2 TRBV5-1 CASSLPRTSGDAEQFF TGCGCCAGCAGCTTGCCTAGGACTAGCGGGGACGCCGAGCAGTTCTTC
many 17 TRBJ2-1 TRBD2 TRBV3-1 CASSSPHTSGRIGEQFF TGTGCCAGCAGCTCGCCTCATACTAGCGGGAGAATCGGTGAGCAGTTCTTC
many 14 TRBJ2-1 - TRBV12-3/TRBV12-4 CASSLRGLYNEQFF TGTGCCAGCAGTTTACGGGGTCTCTACAATGAGCAGTTCTTC
once 16 TRBJ2-5 TRBD2 TRBV11-3 CASSASPSGSRETQYF TGTGCCAGCAGCGCGTCCCCTAGCGGGAGTCGAGAGACCCAGTACTTC
- 17 TRBJ2-2 TRBD2 TRBV7-2 CASSSTGLAGQTGELFF TGTGCCAGCAGTTCAACAGGACTAGCGGGACAAACCGGGGAGCTGTTTTTT
many 15 TRBJ2-3 TRBD2 TRBV9 CASSVDGRTTDTQYF TGTGCCAGCAGCGTAGACGGGAGGACGACAGATACGCAGTATTTT
few 13 TRBJ2-7 TRBD2 TRBV19 CASKASGSYEQYF TGTGCCAGTAAAGCTAGCGGTTCCTACGAGCAGTACTTC
many 14 TRBJ2-3 - TRBV5-1 CASSHATEVDTQYF TGCGCCAGCAGCCACGCTACCGAGGTAGATACGCAGTATTTT
- 16 TRBJ2-1 TRBD2 TRBV4-1 CASSQVAGGNYNEQFF TGCGCCAGCAGCCAAGTAGCGGGAGGGAACTACAATGAGCAGTTCTTC
- 17 TRBJ2-7 TRBD1 TRBV4-1 CASSPRPGQGNPYEQYF TGCGCCAGCAGCCCGAGACCGGGACAGGGGAATCCTTACGAGCAGTACTTC
- 13 TRBJ2-3 - TRBV7-2 CASSLEPGDTQYF TGTGCCAGCAGCTTAGAGCCCGGTGATACGCAGTATTTT